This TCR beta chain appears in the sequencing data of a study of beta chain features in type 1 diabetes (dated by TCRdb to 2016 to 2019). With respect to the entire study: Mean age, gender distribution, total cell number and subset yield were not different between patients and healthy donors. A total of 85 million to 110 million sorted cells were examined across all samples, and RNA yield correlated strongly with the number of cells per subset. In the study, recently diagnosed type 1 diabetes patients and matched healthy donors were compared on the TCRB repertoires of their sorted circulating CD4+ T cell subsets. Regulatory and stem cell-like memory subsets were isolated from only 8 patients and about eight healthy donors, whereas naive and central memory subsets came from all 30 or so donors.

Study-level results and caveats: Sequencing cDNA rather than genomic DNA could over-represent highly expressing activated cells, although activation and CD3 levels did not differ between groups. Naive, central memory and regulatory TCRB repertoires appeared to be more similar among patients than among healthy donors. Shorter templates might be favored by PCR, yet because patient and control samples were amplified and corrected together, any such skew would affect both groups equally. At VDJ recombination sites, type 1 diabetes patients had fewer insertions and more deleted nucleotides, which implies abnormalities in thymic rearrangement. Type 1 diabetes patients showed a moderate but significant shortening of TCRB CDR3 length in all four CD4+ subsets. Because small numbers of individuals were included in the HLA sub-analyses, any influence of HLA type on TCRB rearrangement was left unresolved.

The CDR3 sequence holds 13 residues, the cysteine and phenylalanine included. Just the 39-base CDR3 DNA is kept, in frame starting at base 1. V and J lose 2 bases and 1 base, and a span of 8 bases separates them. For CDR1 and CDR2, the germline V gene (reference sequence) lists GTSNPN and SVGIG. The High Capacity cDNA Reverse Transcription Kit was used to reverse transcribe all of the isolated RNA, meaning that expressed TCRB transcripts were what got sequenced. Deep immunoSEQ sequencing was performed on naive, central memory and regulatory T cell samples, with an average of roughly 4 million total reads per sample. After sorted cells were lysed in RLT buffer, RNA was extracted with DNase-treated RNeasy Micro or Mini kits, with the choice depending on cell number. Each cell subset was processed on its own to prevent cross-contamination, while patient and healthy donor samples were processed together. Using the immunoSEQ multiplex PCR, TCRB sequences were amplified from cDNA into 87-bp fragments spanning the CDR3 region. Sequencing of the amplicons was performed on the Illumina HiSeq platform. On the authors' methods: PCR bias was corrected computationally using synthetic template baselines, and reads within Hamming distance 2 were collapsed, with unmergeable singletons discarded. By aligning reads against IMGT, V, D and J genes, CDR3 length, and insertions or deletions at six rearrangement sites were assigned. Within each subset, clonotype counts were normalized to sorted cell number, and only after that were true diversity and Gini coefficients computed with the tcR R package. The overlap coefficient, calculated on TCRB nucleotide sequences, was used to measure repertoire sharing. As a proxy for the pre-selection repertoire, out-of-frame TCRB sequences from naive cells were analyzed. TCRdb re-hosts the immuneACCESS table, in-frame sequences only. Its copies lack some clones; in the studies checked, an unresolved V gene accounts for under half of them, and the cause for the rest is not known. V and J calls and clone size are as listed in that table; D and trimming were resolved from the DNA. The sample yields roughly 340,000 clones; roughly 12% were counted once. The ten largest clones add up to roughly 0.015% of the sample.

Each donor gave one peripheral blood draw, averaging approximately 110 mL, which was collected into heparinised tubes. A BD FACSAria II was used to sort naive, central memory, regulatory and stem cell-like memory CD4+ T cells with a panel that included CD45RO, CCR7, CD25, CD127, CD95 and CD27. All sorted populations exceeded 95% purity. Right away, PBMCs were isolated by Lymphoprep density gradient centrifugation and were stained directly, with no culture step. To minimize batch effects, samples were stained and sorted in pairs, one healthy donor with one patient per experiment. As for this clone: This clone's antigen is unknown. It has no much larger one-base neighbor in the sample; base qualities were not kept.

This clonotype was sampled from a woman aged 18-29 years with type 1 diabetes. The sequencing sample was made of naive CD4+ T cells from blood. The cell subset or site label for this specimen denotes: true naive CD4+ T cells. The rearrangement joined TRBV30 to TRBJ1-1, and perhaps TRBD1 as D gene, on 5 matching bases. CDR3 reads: CAWSLDRNTEAFF. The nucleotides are TGTGCCTGGAGTTTAGACAGGAACACTGAAGCTTTCTTT.